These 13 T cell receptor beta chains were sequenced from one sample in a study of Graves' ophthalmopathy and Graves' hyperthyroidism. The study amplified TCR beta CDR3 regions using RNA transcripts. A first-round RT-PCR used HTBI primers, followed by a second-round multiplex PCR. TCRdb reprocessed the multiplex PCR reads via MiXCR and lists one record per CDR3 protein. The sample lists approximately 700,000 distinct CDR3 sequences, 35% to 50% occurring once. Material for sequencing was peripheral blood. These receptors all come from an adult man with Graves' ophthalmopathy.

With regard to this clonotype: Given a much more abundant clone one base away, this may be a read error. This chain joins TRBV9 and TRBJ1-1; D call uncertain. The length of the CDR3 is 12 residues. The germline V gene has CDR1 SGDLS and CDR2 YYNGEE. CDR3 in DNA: TGTGCCAGCAGCTTGATCCAAACTGAAACTTTCTTT. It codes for CASSLIQTETFF.

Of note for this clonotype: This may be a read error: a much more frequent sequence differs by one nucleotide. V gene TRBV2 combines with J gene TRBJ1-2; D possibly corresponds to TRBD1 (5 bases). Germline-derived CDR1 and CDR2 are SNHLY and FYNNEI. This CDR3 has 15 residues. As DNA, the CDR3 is TGTGCCAGCAGTGAGCGGCGTAGGGGAGACTATGGCTGCACCTTC. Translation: CASSERRRGDYGCTF.

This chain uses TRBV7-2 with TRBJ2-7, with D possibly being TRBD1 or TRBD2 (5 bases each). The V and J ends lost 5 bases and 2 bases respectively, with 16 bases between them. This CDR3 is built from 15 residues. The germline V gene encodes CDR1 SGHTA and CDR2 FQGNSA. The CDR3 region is CASSPFGTSTYEQYF. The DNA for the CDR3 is TGTGCCAGCAGCCCATTCGGGACGAGTACCTACGAGCAGTACTTC. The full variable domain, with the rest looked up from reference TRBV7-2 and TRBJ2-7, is GAGVSQSPSNKVTEKGKDVELRCDPISGHTALYWYRQSLGQGLEFLIYFQGNSAPDKSGLPSDRFSAERTGGSVSTLTIQRTQQEDSAVYLCASSPFGTSTYEQYFGPGTRLTVT.

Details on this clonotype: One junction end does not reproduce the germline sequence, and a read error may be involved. The CDR3 loop is CASSLSDRDSWLDF. The DNA for the CDR3 is TGTGCCAGCAGCCTTAGCGACCGGGACTCCTGGCTGGACTTC. The V gene is TRBV11-3, the J gene TRBJ2-7; D is perhaps TRBD2 (6 bases). CDR1 is SGHNT, CDR2 YENEEA, per germline. The CDR3 consists of 14 residues.

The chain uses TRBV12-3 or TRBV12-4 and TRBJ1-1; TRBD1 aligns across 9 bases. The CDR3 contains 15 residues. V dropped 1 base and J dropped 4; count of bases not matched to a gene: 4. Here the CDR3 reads CASSLGGQGSTEAFF. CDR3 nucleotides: TGTGCCAGCAGTTTAGGGGGACAGGGTTCCACTGAAGCTTTCTTT.

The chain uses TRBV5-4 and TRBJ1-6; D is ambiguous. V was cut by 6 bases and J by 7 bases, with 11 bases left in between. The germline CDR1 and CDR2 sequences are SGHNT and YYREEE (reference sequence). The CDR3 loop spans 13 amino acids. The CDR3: CASTDQWNSPLHF. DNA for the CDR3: TGTGCCAGCACCGATCAGTGGAATTCACCCCTCCACTTT.

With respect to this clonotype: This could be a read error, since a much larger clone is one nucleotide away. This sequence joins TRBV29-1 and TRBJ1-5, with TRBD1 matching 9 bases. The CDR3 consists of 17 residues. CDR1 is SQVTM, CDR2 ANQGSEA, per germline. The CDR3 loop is CSGPGQGGLWSNQSQHF. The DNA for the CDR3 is TGCAGCGGGCCGGGACAGGGAGGATTGTGGAGCAATCAGTCCCAGCATTTT.

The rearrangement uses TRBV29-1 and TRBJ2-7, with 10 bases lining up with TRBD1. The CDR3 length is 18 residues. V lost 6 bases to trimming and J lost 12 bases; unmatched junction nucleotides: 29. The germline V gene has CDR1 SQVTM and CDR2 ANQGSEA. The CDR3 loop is CSVTPALLSYAGTGDLYF. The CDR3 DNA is TGCAGCGTAACGCCGGCCCTCCTTTCCTACGCCGGGACAGGGGACTTGTACTTC.

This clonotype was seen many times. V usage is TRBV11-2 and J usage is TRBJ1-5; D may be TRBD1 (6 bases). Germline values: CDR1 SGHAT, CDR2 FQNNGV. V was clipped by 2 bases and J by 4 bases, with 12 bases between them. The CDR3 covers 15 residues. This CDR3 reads CASSLWGGLNQPQHF. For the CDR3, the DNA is TGTGCCAGCAGCTTATGGGGGGGCCTTAATCAGCCCCAGCATTTT.

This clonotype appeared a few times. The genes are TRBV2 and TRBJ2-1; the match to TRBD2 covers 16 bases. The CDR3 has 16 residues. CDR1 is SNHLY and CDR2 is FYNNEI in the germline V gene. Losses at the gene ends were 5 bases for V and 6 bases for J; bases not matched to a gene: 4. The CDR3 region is CASSSGTSGRGNEQFF. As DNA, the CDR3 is TGTGCCAGCAGTTCGGGGACTAGCGGGAGGGGCAATGAGCAGTTCTTC.

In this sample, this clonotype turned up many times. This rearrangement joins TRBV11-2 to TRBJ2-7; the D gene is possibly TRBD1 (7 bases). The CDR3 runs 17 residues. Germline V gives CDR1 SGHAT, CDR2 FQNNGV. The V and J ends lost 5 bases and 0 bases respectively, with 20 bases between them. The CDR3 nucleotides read TGTGCCAGCAGCCGCAACGCGGGACAGCAGAGCTCCTACGAGCAGTACTTC. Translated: CASSRNAGQQSSYEQYF.

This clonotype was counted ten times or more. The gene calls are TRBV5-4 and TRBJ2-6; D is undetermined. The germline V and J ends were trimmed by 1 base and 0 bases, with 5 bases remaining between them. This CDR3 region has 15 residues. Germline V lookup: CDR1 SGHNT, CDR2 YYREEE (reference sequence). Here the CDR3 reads CASSLWASGANVLTF. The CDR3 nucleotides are TGTGCCAGCAGCTTGTGGGCCTCTGGGGCCAACGTCCTGACTTTC.

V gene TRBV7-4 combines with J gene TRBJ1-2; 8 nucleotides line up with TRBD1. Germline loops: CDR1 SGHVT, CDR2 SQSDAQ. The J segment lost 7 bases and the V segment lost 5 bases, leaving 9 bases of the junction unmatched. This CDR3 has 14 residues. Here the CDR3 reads CASSPASGGSGYTF. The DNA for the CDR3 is TGTGCCAGCAGCCCTGCTTCAGGGGGCTCTGGCTACACCTTC.